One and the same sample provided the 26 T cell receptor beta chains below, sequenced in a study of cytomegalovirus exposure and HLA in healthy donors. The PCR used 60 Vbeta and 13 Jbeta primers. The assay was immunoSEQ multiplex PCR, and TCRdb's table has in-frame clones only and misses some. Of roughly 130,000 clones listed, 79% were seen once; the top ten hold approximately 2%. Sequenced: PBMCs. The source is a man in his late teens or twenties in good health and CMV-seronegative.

Here the CDR3 DNA reads TGTGCCAGCAGCTTAGAGGGACAGTTACTAAACAATGAGCAGTTCTTC. It codes for CASSLEGQLLNNEQFF. The chain is built from TRBV11-3 and TRBJ2-1; 7 bases line up with TRBD1. Germline V gene data show CDR1 as SGHNT and CDR2 as YENEEA. The CDR3 is made up of 16 amino acids. The junction had 7 bases not matched to a gene; V was cut back by 0 bases and J by 5 bases.

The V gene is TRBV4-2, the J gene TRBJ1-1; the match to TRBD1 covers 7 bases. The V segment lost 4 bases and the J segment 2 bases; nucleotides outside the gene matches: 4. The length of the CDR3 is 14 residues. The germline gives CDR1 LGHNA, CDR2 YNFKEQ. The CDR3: CASSPTGLNTEAFF. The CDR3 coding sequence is TGTGCCAGCAGCCCGACAGGGCTTAACACTGAAGCTTTCTTT.

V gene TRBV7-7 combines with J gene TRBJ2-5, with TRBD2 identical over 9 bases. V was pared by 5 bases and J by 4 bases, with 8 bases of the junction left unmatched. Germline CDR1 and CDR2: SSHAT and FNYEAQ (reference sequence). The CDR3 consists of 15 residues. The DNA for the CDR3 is TGTGCCAGCAGCCCGTATAGCGGGAGTGGAGAGACCCAGTACTTC. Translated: CASSPYSGSGETQYF.

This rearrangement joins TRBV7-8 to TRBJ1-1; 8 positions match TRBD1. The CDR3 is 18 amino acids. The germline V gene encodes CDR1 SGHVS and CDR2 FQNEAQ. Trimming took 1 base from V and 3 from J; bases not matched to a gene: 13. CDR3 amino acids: CASSLGTGLVVLDTEAFF. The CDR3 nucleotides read TGTGCCAGCAGCTTAGGGACAGGGTTAGTGGTTCTGGACACTGAAGCTTTCTTT.

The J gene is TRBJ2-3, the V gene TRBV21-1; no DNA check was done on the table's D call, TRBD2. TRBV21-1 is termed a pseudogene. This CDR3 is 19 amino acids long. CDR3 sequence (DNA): TGTGCCAGCAGCAAAGTCGTGCCTCTAGCCGAACCTAGCACAGATACGCAGTATTTT. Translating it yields CASSKVVPLAEPSTDTQYF.

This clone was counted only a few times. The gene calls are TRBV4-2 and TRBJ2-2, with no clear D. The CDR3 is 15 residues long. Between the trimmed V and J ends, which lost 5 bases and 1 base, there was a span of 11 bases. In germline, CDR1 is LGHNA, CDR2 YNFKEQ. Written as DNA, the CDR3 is TGTGCCAGCAGCTTAAGCCCCCAGAACACCGGGGAGCTGTTTTTT. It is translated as CASSLSPQNTGELFF.

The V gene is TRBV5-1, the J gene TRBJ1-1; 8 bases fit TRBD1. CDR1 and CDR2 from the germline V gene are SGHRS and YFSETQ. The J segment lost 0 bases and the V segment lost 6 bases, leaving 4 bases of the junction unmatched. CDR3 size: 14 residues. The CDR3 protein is CASTGGLLNTEAFF. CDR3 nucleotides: TGCGCCAGCACAGGGGGCCTCTTGAACACTGAAGCTTTCTTT.

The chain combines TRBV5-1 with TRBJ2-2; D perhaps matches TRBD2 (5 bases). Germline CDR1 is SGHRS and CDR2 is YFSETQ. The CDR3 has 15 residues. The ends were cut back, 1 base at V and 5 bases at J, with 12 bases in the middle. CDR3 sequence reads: CASSLRGTGTGELFF. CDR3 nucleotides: TGCGCCAGCAGCTTGCGAGGTACGGGGACCGGGGAGCTGTTTTTT.

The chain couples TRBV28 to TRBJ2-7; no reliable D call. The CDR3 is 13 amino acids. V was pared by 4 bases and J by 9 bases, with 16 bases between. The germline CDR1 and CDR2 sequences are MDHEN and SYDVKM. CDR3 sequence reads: CASSSRPLMGQYF. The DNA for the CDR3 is TGTGCCAGCAGTTCTAGGCCCCTGATGGGGCAGTACTTC.

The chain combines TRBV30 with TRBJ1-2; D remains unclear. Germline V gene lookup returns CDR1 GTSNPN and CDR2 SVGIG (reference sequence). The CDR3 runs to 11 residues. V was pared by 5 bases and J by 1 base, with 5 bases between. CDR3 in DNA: TGTGCCTGGGAGGGTAACTATGGCTACACCTTC. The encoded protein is CAWEGNYGYTF.

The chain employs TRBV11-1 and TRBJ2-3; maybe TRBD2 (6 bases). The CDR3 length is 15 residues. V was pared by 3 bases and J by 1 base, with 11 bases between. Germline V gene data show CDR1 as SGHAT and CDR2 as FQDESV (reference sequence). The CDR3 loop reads CASSLRLVGTDTQYF. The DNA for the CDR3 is TGTGCCAGCAGCTTGAGACTAGTAGGCACAGATACGCAGTATTTT.

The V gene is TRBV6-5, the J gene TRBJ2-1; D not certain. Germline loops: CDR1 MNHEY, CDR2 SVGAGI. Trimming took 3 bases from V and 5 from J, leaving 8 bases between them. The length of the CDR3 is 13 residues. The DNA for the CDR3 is TGTGCCAGCAGTTATCGAGCCAACAATGAGCAGTTCTTC. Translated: CASSYRANNEQFF.

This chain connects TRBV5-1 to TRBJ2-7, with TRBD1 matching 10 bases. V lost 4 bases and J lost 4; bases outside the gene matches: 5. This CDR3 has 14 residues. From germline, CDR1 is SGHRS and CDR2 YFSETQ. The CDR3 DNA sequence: TGCGCCAGCAGCCTTGGGACAGGGGCGTACGAGCAGTACTTC. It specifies CASSLGTGAYEQYF. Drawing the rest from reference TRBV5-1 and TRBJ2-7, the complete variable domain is KAGVTQTPRYLIKTRGQQVTLSCSPISGHRSVSWYQQTPGQGLQFLFEYFSETQRNKGNFPGRFSGRQFSNSRSEMNVSTLELGDSALYLCASSLGTGAYEQYFGPGTRLTVT.

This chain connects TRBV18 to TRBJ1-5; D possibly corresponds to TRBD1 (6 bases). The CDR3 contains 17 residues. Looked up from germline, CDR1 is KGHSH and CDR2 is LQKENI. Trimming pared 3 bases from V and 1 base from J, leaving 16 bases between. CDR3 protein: CASSPTVQGGSNQPQHF. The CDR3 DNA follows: TGTGCCAGCTCACCTACCGTACAGGGTGGCAGCAATCAGCCCCAGCATTTT.

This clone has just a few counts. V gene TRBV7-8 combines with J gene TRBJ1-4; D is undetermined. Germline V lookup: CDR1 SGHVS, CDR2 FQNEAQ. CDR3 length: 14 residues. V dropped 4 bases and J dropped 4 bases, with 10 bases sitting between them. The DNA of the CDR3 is TGTGCCAGCAGCTGGACTGAAATTAATGAAAAACTGTTTTTT. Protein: CASSWTEINEKLFF.

The CDR3 reads CASSPGQSSYNSPLHF. The CDR3 bases are TGTGCCAGCAGCCCAGGACAGAGCTCCTATAATTCACCCCTCCACTTT. This chain links TRBV4-2 with TRBJ1-6, with TRBD1 as a possible D gene (6 bases). V lost 4 bases and J 0 bases, leaving 10 bases between the germline ends. Germline V gives CDR1 LGHNA, CDR2 YNFKEQ. CDR3 length: 16 amino acids.

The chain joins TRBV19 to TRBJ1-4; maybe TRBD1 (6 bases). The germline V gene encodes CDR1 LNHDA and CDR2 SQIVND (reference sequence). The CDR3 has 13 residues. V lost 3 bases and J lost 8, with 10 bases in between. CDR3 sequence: CASSIMDSEKLFF. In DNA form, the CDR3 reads TGTGCCAGTAGTATTATGGACAGCGAAAAACTGTTTTTT.

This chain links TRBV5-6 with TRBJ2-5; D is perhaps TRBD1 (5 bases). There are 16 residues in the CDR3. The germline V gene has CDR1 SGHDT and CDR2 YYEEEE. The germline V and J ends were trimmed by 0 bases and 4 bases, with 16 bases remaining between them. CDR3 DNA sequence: TGTGCCAGCAGCTTGGGGGGTAGAACAGGCCGAGAGACCCAGTACTTC. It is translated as CASSLGGRTGRETQYF.

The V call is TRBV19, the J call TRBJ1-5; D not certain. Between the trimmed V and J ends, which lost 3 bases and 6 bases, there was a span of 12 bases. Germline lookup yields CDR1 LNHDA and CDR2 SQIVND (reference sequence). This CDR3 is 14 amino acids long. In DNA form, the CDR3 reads TGTGCCAGTAGTATCTATGGGAGAGGTCAGCCCCAGCATTTT. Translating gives CASSIYGRGQPQHF.

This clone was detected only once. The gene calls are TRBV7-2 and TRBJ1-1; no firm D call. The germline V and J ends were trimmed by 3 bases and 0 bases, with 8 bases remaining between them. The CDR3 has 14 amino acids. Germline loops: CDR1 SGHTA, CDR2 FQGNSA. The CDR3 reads CASSFGGLNTEAFF. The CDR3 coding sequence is TGTGCCAGCAGCTTCGGAGGGTTGAACACTGAAGCTTTCTTT.

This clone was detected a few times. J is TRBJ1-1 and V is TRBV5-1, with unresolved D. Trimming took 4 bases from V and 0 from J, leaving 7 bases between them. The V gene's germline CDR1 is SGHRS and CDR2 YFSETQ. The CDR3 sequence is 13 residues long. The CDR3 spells CASSRAMNTEAFF. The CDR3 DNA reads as TGCGCCAGCAGCAGAGCTATGAACACTGAAGCTTTCTTT.

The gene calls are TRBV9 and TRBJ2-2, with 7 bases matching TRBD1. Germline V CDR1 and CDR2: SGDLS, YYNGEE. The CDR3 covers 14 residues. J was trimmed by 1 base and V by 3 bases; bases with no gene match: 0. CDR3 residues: CASSGTGNTGELFF. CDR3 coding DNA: TGTGCCAGCAGCGGGACAGGGAACACCGGGGAGCTGTTTTTT. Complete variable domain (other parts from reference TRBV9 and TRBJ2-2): DSGVTQTPKHLITATGQRVTLRCSPRSGDLSVYWYQQSLDQGLQFLIQYYNGEERAKGNILERFSAQQFPDLHSELNLSSLELGDSALYFCASSGTGNTGELFFGEGSRLTVL.

Here the CDR3 reads CSVERQSTDTQYF. In DNA form, the CDR3 reads TGCAGCGTTGAAAGACAAAGCACAGATACGCAGTATTTT. This chain joins TRBV29-1 and TRBJ2-3, with no clear D. The CDR3 extends over 13 amino acids. V lost 2 bases, J lost 0 bases, and 6 bases lay in between. Germline V gene lookup returns CDR1 SQVTM and CDR2 ANQGSEA.

The CDR3 DNA is TGTGCCAGCGAACACACAGATACGCAGTATTTT. This codes for CASEHTDTQYF. V and J are TRBV7-9 and TRBJ2-3, with D uncertain. The germline V gene has CDR1 SEHNR and CDR2 FQNEAQ (reference sequence). The CDR3 loop spans 11 amino acids. V was cut by 8 bases and J by 2 bases, with 5 bases left in between.

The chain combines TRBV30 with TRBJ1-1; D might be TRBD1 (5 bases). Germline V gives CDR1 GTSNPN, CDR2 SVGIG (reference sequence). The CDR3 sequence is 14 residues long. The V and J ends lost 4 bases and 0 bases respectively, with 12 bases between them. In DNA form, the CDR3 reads TGTGCCTGGAAGACAGCGACCATGAACACTGAAGCTTTCTTT. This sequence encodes CAWKTATMNTEAFF. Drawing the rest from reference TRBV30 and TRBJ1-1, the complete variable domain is SQTIHQWPATLVQPVGSPLSLECTVEGTSNPNLYWYRQAAGRGLQLLFYSVGIGQISSEVPQNLSASRPQDRQFILSSKKLLLSDSGFYLCAWKTATMNTEAFFGQGTRLTVV.

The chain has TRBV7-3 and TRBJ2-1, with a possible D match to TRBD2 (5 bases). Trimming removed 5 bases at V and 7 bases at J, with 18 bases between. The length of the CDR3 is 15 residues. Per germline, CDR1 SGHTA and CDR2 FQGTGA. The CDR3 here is CASSLRAISGNEQFF. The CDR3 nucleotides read TGTGCCAGCAGCCTACGAGCGATCTCGGGGAATGAGCAGTTCTTC.